One and the same sample provided the 18 T cell receptor beta chains below, sequenced in a study of cytomegalovirus exposure and HLA in healthy donors. The data were produced by immunoSEQ multiplex PCR, yet TCRdb's version contains in-frame clones alone and is incomplete. The repertoire holds about 160,000 clones, with about nine tenths as singletons. Sequences were obtained from PBMCs. The origin of the receptors is a woman under 30 in good health and CMV-seropositive.

This chain uses TRBV28 with TRBJ1-2; 8 bases are shared with TRBD1. V lost 2 bases to trimming and J lost 5 bases; unmatched junction nucleotides: 4. This CDR3 is built from 14 residues. CDR1 and CDR2 (germline): MDHEN, SYDVKM. The chain's CDR3 is CASSLRTGPYGYTF. CDR3 DNA sequence: TGTGCCAGCAGTTTACGGACAGGGCCTTATGGCTACACCTTC.

The V call is TRBV11-3, the J call TRBJ2-3; 8 nucleotides match TRBD2. The germline V gene encodes CDR1 SGHNT and CDR2 YENEEA. J was trimmed by 4 bases and V by 6 bases; bases with no gene match: 15. The CDR3 length is 17 residues. The CDR3 spells CASRPRGGGRVPDTQYF. The CDR3 DNA sequence: TGTGCCAGCAGACCCCGGGGGGGCGGGAGAGTGCCAGATACGCAGTATTTT.

The chain is built from TRBV7-2 and TRBJ2-1, with 7 bases that match TRBD2. The CDR3 extends over 15 amino acids. Germline CDR1 reads SGHTA; CDR2 reads FQGNSA. The V and J ends lost 2 bases and 2 bases, in that order; junction bases with no gene match: 3. CDR3 sequence reads: CASSLLGLAYNEQFF. In DNA form, the CDR3 reads TGTGCCAGCAGCTTATTAGGACTAGCCTACAATGAGCAGTTCTTC.

The V gene is TRBV4-3, the J gene TRBJ2-7; 12 nucleotides match TRBD2. The CDR3 loop spans 16 amino acids. In germline, CDR1 is LGHNA, CDR2 YSLEER. V lost 2 bases, J lost 4 bases, and 6 bases stayed unmatched. Here the CDR3 reads CASSQILAGGWYEQYF. The CDR3 coding sequence is TGCGCCAGCAGCCAAATCCTAGCGGGAGGGTGGTACGAGCAGTACTTC.

V and J are TRBV5-1 and TRBJ2-3, with 11 bases aligning to TRBD1. V shed 6 bases, J shed 5 bases, and the junction held 8 bases outside the gene matches. CDR1 is SGHRS and CDR2 is YFSETQ in the germline V gene. CDR3 size: 15 residues. The DNA for the CDR3 is TGCGCCAGCACACGGACAGGGGGCCGGGAAGATACGCAGTATTTT. Translating it yields CASTRTGGREDTQYF.

The chain carries TRBV15 and TRBJ2-7; maybe TRBD1 (5 bases). Trimming stripped 1 base from V and 0 bases from J, with 7 bases between. The germline V gene has CDR1 LNHNV and CDR2 YYDKDF (reference sequence). This CDR3 is 14 amino acids long. CDR3 DNA: TGTGCCACCAGCAGAGGACAGAACTCCTACGAGCAGTACTTC. It is translated as CATSRGQNSYEQYF.

The V gene is TRBV4-3, the J gene TRBJ2-2, with 10 positions matching TRBD2. This CDR3 has 17 residues. V gave up 4 bases and J gave up 5 bases; unmatched junction bases: 10. Germline V gene data show CDR1 as LGHNA and CDR2 as YSLEER. For the CDR3, the DNA is TGCGCCAGCAGCCTAAAACAGCGGGAGGGCCGAACCGGGGAGCTGTTTTTT. This codes for CASSLKQREGRTGELFF.

The chain uses TRBV7-8 and TRBJ2-2; 7 bases fit TRBD2. From germline, CDR1 is SGHVS and CDR2 FQNEAQ. The CDR3 runs 17 residues. J was trimmed by 6 bases and V by 3 bases; bases with no gene match: 13. Written as DNA, the CDR3 is TGTGCCAGCAGCTTTCTCCGGGGGGTTGAGAAACCCGGGGAGCTGTTTTTT. Protein sequence: CASSFLRGVEKPGELFF. Supplemented by reference TRBV7-8 and TRBJ2-2, the full variable domain reads GAGVSQSPRYKVAKRGQDVALRCDPISGHVSLFWYQQALGQGPEFLTYFQNEAQLDKSGLPSDRFFAERPEGSVSTLKIQRTQQEDSAVYLCASSFLRGVEKPGELFFGEGSRLTVL.

J is TRBJ2-1 and V is TRBV19; D may be TRBD1 (5 bases). V was cut by 1 base and J by 4 bases, with 11 bases left in between. This CDR3 spans 15 amino acids. CDR1 and CDR2 from the germline V gene are LNHDA and SQIVND (reference sequence). The CDR3 here is CASSIGWQGYNEQFF. CDR3 coding DNA: TGTGCCAGTAGTATAGGATGGCAGGGTTACAATGAGCAGTTCTTC.

The chain joins TRBV7-2 to TRBJ2-1, with D possibly being TRBD2 (5 bases). Germline V gene data show CDR1 as SGHTA and CDR2 as FQGNSA. CDR3 length equals 13 residues. V dropped 5 bases and J dropped 6 bases, with 11 bases sitting between them. The CDR3 bases are TGTGCCAGCAGCCCCACTAGAATCAATGAGCAGTTCTTC. It codes for CASSPTRINEQFF. The full variable domain, its missing parts supplied by reference TRBV7-2 and TRBJ2-1, is GAGVSQSPSNKVTEKGKDVELRCDPISGHTALYWYRQSLGQGLEFLIYFQGNSAPDKSGLPSDRFSAERTGGSVSTLTIQRTQQEDSAVYLCASSPTRINEQFFGPGTRLTVL.

This chain links TRBV7-6 with TRBJ1-4; TRBD1 is a possible D gene (5 bases). Looked up from germline, CDR1 is SGHVS and CDR2 is FNYEAQ. The CDR3 is 15 residues long. The V gene lost 5 bases and the J gene lost 8 bases, with 18 bases spanning the gap. This chain's CDR3 is CASSPTRAPREKLFF. The CDR3 DNA reads TGTGCCAGCAGCCCGACCAGGGCCCCTCGGGAAAAACTGTTTTTT. Together with reference TRBV7-6 and TRBJ1-4, the CDR3 gives the full variable domain: GAGVSQSPRYKVTKRGQDVALRCDPISGHVSLYWYRQALGQGPEFLTYFNYEAQQDKSGLPNDRFSAERPEGSISTLTIQRTEQRDSAMYRCASSPTRAPREKLFFGSGTQLSVL.

The V gene is TRBV2, the J gene TRBJ1-2; 8 nucleotides agree with TRBD1. CDR1 SNHLY and CDR2 FYNNEI come from the germline V gene. This CDR3 has 14 residues. Trimming took 7 bases from V and 0 from J; bases not matched to a gene: 4. The CDR3 sequence: CASNQQGANYGYTF. The CDR3 nucleotides read TGTGCCAGCAATCAACAGGGGGCTAACTATGGCTACACCTTC.

The CDR3, as DNA: TGTGCCAGCAGCCAACCGGAATCGGGAACTGAAGCTTTCTTT. Amino acid sequence: CASSQPESGTEAFF. The chain recombines TRBV4-2 with TRBJ1-1; no reliable D call. Trimming pared 2 bases from V and 5 bases from J, leaving 12 bases between. The CDR3 loop spans 14 amino acids. Germline V gene lookup returns CDR1 LGHNA and CDR2 YNFKEQ.

This chain uses TRBV7-2 with TRBJ2-7, with TRBD2 matching over 10 bases. V lost 3 bases to trimming and J lost 3 bases; unmatched junction nucleotides: 2. The germline gives CDR1 SGHTA, CDR2 FQGNSA. This CDR3 spans 14 amino acids. CDR3 nucleotides: TGTGCCAGCAGCTTGGGACTAGCGAACTACGAGCAGTACTTC. This gives the protein CASSLGLANYEQYF.

V usage is TRBV5-4 and J usage is TRBJ1-1; D gene ambiguous. This CDR3 spans 15 amino acids. The germline V and J ends were trimmed by 4 bases and 7 bases, with 20 bases remaining between them. Germline V CDR1 and CDR2: SGHNT, YYREEE (reference sequence). The CDR3 here is CASSNTPAGGGEAFF. DNA for the CDR3: TGTGCCAGCAGCAATACCCCCGCTGGAGGCGGTGAAGCTTTCTTT.

The V call is TRBV19, the J call TRBJ2-7; 8 bases are a match to TRBD1. Trimming took 9 bases from V and 1 from J; bases not matched to a gene: 5. There are 13 residues in the CDR3. The V gene's germline CDR1 is LNHDA and CDR2 SQIVND (reference sequence). CDR3 coding DNA: TGTGCCAGAGCCGGACAGGGTTCCTACGAGCAGTACTTC. Encoded protein: CARAGQGSYEQYF.

The chain recombines TRBV4-1 with TRBJ1-4, with 7 bases lining up with TRBD1. The germline gives CDR1 MGHRA, CDR2 YSYEKL. V was clipped by 4 bases and J by 5 bases; unmatched bases: 7. This CDR3 has 15 residues. The CDR3, as DNA: TGCGCCAGCAGCCGGCTAGACAGGGAGAATGAAAAACTGTTTTTT. Protein sequence: CASSRLDRENEKLFF.

This chain connects TRBV5-4 to TRBJ2-7, with D perhaps matching TRBD2 (6 bases). The length of the CDR3 is 16 residues. The germline CDR1 and CDR2 sequences are SGHNT and YYREEE (reference sequence). The V end was cut by 2 bases, the J end by 0 bases, with 15 bases between. As DNA, the CDR3 is TGTGCCAGCAGCTTCGACCCTAGCGCTCTCTCCTACGAGCAGTACTTC. Translated: CASSFDPSALSYEQYF. Full variable domain (remainder filled in from reference TRBV5-4 and TRBJ2-7): ETGVTQSPTHLIKTRGQQVTLRCSSQSGHNTVSWYQQALGQGPQFIFQYYREEENGRGNFPPRFSGLQFPNYSSELNVNALELDDSALYLCASSFDPSALSYEQYFGPGTRLTVT.